This T cell receptor beta chain is drawn from a study of blood T cell repertoires in COVID-19. About the study: From the United States, Italy and Spain came samples of acute and convalescent COVID-19.

V lost 2 bases, J lost 2 bases, and 7 bases lay in between. Germline CDR1 reads SGHDT; CDR2 reads YYEEEE. The CDR3 contains 14 residues. Profiling relied on immunoSEQ multiplex PCR, and the TCRdb table lists in-frame clones only, not all of them. The sample holds about 230,000 clones, about 88% seen once. The chain is built from TRBV5-6 and TRBJ2-2; TRBD1 is a possible D gene (5 bases). The TCR comes from a man aged 35 to 55 with acute or convalescent COVID-19. The sample comprised peripheral blood. CDR3 residues: CASSFWGNTGELFF. The CDR3 DNA sequence: TGTGCCAGCAGCTTCTGGGGCAACACCGGGGAGCTGTTTTTT.